A selection of T cell receptor beta chains follows, all from one sample in a study of blood T cell repertoires in COVID-19. TCRdb keeps only in-frame clones here, not all; method: immunoSEQ multiplex PCR. In the table there are 150,000 to 200,000 clones, 86% of which are singletons. The material sequenced was PBMCs or T cells enriched from blood (not recorded which). These receptors originate from a woman in her twenties or thirties who had recovered from COVID-19. CDR3s include the opening cysteine and the closing phenylalanine or tryptophan.

len	v_gene	CDR3aa
15	TRBV11-2	CASSSRRGSYNEQFF
15	TRBV11-2	CASSLTGKGDEKLFF
15	TRBV27	CASSSSGQGEPKLFF
13	TRBV19	CASSWAGSYEQYF
16	TRBV14	CASSQDGSGSYNEQFF
13	TRBV27	CASSLTGEETQYF
13	TRBV19	CASSTGQGRKVTF
13	TRBV18	CASSEQGTDTQYF
15	TRBV3-1/TRBV3-2	CASSHQSGAGGELFF
15	TRBV28	CASSSLAGGHNEQFF
15	TRBV30	CALFSGTASGNTIYF
13	TRBV7-9	CASSLRQGSPLHF
15	TRBV28	CASSLEGVFNEKLFF
15	TRBV19	CASSPGGDRGLGYTF
15	TRBV30	CAWSAGQKPRTSIYF
12	TRBV29-1	CSANLPGNIQYF
16	TRBV12-5	CASGIETGIKSYGYTF
19	TRBV27	CASSSQGGRGLAGGNEQFF
16	TRBV28	CASSEVGLAATDTQYF
15	TRBV27	CASSLRGQGFTEAFF
17	TRBV18	CASSPPGTSGRAYEQYF
16	TRBV5-1	CASSPGADRAPYGYTF
14	TRBV25-1	CASSDRGTNAEAFF
15	TRBV7-9	CASSLAVAGGPSQYF
14	TRBV4-1	CASSQVIGGNEQFF
14	TRBV18	CASSPTAYNEKLFF
16	TRBV27	CASSSSRLAGGGTQYF
15	TRBV2	CASNLPGQGSYEQYF
14	TRBV30	CARREEGMAETQYF
17	TRBV15	CATSRDGEGLILYGYTF
14	TRBV28	CASNKEGWTDTQYF
13	TRBV12-3/TRBV12-4	CASSFGQGNTIYF
14	TRBV4-2	CASSQEQGTHEQYF
13	TRBV14	CASSHLRRETQYF
15	TRBV5-4	CASTTTSGRGNIQYF
18	TRBV7-9	CASSSFASPAGLRETQYF
15	TRBV6-5	CASSYSGLAGYEQYF
15	TRBV24-1	CATRARDTDTDTQYF
14	TRBV18	CASSRETGGTEAFF
15	TRBV7-2	CASNWKAASNQPQHF
15	TRBV7-9	CASSSNRGRWTEAFF
14	TRBV27	CATLISGNTGELFF
13	TRBV30	CAWSVSVSYEQYF
15	TRBV28	CASSLSPDMNTEAFF
16	TRBV11-3	CASSPDRGSSYNEQFF
16	TRBV7-9	CASSGAGTGEGYEQYF
14	TRBV5-4	CASSLGDRDYGYTF
12	TRBV12-3/TRBV12-4	CASSEDQETQYF
13	TRBV19	CASSIGDSTRQFF
15	TRBV11-2	CASSLSGTGFTEAFF